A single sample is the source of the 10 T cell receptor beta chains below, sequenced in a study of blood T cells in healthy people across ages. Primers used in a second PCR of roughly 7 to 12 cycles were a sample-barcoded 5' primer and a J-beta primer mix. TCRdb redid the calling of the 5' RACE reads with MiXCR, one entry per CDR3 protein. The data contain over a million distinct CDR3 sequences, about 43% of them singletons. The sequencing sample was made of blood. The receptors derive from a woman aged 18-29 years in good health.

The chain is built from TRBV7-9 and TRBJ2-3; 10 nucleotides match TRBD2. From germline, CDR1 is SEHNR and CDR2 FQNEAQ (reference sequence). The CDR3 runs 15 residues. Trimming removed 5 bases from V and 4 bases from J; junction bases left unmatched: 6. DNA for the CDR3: TGTGCCAGCAGCCCTAGCGGGGGTCGCGCAGATACGCAGTATTTT. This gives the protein CASSPSGGRADTQYF.

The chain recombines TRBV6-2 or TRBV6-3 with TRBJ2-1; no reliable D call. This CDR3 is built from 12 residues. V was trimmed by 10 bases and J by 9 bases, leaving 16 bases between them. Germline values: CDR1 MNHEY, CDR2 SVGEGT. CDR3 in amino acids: CAISKGSPEQFF. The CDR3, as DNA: TGTGCCATCTCGAAAGGGTCCCCTGAGCAGTTCTTC.

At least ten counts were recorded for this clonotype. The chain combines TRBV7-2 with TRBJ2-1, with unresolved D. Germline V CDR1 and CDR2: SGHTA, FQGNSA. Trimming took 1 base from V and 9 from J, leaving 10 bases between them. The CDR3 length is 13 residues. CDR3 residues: CASSLGLLGEQFF. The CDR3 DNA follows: TGTGCCAGCAGCTTAGGATTATTGGGTGAGCAGTTCTTC.

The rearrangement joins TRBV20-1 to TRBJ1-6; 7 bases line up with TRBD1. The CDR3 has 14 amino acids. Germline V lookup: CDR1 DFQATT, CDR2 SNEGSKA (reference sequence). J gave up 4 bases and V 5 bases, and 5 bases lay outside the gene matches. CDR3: CSAGAGGYNSPLHF. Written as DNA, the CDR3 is TGCAGTGCTGGAGCAGGGGGATATAATTCACCCCTCCACTTT.

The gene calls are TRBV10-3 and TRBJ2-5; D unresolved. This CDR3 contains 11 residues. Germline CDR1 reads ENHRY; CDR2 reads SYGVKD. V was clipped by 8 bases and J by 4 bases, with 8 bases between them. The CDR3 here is CAIGSLETQYF. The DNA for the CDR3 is TGTGCCATCGGTAGTTTAGAGACCCAGTACTTC.

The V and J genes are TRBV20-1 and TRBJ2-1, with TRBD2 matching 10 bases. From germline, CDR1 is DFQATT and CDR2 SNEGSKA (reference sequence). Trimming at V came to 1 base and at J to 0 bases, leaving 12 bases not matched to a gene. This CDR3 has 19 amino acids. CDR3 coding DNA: TGCAGTGCTAGAGGGGAGACGGCAGCTAGCGGGGGCTCCTACAATGAGCAGTTCTTC. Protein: CSARGETAASGGSYNEQFF.

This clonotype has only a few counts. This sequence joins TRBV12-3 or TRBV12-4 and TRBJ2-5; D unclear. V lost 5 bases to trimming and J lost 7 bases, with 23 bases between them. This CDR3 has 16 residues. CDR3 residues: CASSPFGASYAGTQYF. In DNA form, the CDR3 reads TGTGCCAGCAGTCCATTCGGAGCCAGCTACGCCGGGACCCAGTACTTC.

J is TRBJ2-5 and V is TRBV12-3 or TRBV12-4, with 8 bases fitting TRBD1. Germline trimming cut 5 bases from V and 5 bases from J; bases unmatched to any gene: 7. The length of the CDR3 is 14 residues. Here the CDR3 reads CASSEQGVGETQYF. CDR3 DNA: TGTGCCAGCAGTGAACAGGGGGTCGGGGAGACCCAGTACTTC.

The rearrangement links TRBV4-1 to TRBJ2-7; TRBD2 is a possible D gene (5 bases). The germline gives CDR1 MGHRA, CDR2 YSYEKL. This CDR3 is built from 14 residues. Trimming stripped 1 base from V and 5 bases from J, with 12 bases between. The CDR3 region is CASSQVSVVHEQYF. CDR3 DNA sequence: TGCGCCAGCAGCCAAGTTAGCGTAGTCCACGAGCAGTACTTC.

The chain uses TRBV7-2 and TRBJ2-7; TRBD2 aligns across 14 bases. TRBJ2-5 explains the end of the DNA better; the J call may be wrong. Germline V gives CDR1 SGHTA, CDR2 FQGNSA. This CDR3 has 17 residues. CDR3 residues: CASSFSGGTSGGSTQYF. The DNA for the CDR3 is TGTGCCAGCAGCTTCTCGGGGGGGACTAGCGGGGGTTCGACCCAGTACTTC.